What follows is one T cell receptor beta chain and its context. How the authors handled the data: Reference gene primer amplification gave estimated nucleated cell counts. The protocol was immunoSEQ multiplex PCR, while the TCRdb copy is restricted to in-frame clones and leaves out a portion. The V and J calls and clone size come from that table; D and trimming were worked out from the DNA. The data show 200,000 or so clones, approximately 87% seen once. This sample stems from a study of blood T cell repertoires in COVID-19. Looking at the study overall: The study drew acute and convalescent COVID-19 samples from the United States, Italy and Spain. The analysed material was cDNA or gDNA that came from T cells, B-cell-depleted T cells, or PBMCs.

V lost 0 bases and J lost 2, with 12 bases in between. The CDR3 loop spans 16 amino acids. Germline loops: CDR1 WNHNN, CDR2 SYGVQD (reference sequence). Source material: peripheral blood. The sequence derives from a woman between 45 and 65 years old with acute or convalescent COVID-19. J is TRBJ2-3 and V is TRBV10-1, with TRBD2 as a possible D gene (6 bases). CDR3 in amino acids: CASSESSGRVTDTQYF. In nucleotides, the CDR3 is TGCGCCAGCAGTGAGTCTAGCGGCAGAGTCACAGATACGCAGTATTTT.